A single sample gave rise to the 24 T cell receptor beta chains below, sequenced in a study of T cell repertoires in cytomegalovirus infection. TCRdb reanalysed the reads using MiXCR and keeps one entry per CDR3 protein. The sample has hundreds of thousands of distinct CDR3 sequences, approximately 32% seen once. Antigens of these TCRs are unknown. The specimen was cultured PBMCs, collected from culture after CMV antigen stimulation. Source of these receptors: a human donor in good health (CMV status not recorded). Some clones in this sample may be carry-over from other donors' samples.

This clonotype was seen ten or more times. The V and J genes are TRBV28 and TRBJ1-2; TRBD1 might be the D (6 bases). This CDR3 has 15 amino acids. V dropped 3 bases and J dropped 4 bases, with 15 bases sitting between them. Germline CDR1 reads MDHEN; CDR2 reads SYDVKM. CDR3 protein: CASSFGTGAGYGYTF. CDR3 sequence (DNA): TGTGCCAGCAGTTTCGGGACGGGGGCAGGCTATGGCTACACCTTC.

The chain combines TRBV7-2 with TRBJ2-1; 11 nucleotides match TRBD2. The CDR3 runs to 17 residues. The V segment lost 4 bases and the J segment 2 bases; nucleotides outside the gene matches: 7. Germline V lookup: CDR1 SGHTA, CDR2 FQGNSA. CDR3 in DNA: TGTGCCAGCAGCTCAACCGTACTAGCGGGGGCCTACAATGAGCAGTTCTTC. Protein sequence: CASSSTVLAGAYNEQFF. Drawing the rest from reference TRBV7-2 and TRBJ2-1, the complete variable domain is GAGVSQSPSNKVTEKGKDVELRCDPISGHTALYWYRQSLGQGLEFLIYFQGNSAPDKSGLPSDRFSAERTGGSVSTLTIQRTQQEDSAVYLCASSSTVLAGAYNEQFFGPGTRLTVL.

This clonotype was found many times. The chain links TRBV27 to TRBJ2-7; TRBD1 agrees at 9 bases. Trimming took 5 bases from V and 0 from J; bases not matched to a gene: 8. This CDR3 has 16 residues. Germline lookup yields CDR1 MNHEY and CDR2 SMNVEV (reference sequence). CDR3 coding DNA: TGTGCCAGCAGTCCGCACCGGGACAGGGCCTCCTACGAGCAGTACTTC. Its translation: CASSPHRDRASYEQYF.

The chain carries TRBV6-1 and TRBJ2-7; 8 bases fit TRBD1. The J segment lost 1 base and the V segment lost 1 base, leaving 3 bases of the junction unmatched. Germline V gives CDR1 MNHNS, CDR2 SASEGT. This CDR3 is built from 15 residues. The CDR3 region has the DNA TGTGCCAGCAGTGAAGGACAGGGGACTTCCTACGAGCAGTACTTC. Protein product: CASSEGQGTSYEQYF.

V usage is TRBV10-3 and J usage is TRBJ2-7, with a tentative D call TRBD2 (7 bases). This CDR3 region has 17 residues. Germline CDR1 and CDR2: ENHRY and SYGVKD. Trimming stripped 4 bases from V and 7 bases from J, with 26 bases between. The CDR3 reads CAISGDTTRGGDQEQYF. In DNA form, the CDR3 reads TGTGCCATCAGTGGCGATACCACCAGGGGAGGGGACCAGGAGCAGTACTTC.

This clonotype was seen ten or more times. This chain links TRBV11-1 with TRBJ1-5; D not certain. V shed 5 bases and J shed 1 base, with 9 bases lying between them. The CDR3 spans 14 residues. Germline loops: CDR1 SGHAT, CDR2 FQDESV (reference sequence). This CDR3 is CASSNGISNQPQHF. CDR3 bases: TGTGCCAGCAGCAATGGGATCAGCAATCAGCCCCAGCATTTT.

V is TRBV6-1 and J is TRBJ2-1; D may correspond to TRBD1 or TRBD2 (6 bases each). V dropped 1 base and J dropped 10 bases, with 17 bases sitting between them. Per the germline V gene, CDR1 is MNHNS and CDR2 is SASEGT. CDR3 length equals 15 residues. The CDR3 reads CASSEGGGTSYEQFF. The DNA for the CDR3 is TGTGCCAGCAGTGAAGGGGGCGGGACATCGTACGAGCAGTTCTTC.

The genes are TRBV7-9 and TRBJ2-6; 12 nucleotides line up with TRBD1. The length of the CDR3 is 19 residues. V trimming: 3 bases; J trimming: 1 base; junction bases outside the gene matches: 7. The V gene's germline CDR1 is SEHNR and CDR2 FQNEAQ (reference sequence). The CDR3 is CASSLGQGAQLSGANVLTF. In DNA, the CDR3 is TGTGCCAGCAGCTTGGGACAGGGGGCGCAGTTATCTGGGGCCAACGTCCTGACTTTC.

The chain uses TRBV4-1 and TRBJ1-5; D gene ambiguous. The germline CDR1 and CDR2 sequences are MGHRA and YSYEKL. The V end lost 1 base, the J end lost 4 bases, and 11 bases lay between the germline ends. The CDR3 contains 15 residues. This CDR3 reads CASSQGPLGNQPQHF. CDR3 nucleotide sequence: TGCGCCAGCAGCCAAGGTCCCCTTGGTAATCAGCCCCAGCATTTT.

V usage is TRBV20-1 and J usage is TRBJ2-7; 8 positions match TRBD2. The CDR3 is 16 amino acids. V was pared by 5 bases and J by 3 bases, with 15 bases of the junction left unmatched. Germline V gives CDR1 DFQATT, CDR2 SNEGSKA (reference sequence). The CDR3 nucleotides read TGCAGTGCTCCTAAGCTCTGGCGGGAGGAAAACTACGAGCAGTACTTC. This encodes CSAPKLWREENYEQYF.

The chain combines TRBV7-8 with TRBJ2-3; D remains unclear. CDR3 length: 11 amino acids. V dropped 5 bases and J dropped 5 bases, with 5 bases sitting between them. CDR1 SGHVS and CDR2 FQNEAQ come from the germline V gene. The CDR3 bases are TGTGCCAGCAGCGATAAAGATACGCAGTATTTT. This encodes CASSDKDTQYF.

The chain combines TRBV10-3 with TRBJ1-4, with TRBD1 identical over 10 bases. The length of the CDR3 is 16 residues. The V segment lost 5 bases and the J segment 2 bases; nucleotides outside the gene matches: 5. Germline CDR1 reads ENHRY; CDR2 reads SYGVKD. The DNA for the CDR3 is TGTGCCATCAGTCCCGGGACAGGGGTTACTAATGAAAAACTGTTTTTT. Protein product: CAISPGTGVTNEKLFF.

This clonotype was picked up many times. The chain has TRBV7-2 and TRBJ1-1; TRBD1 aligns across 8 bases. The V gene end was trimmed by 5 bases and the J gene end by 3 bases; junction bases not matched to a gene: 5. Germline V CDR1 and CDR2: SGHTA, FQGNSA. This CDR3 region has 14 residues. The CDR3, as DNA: TGTGCCAGCAGCCCTGACAGGGGAGACACTGAAGCTTTCTTT. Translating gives CASSPDRGDTEAFF.

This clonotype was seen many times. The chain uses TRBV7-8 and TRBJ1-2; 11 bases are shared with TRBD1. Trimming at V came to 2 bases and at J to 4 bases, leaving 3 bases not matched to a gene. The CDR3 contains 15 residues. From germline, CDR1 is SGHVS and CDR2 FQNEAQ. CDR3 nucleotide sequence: TGTGCCAGCAGCTTAAAAGGACAGGGGGCCTATGGCTACACCTTC. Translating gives CASSLKGQGAYGYTF.

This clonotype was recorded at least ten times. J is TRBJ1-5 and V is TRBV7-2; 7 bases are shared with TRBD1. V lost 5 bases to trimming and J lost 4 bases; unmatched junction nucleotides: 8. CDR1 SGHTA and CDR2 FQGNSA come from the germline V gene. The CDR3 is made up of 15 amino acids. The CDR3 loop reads CASSLDRAINQPQHF. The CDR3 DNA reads TGTGCCAGCAGCCTTGACAGGGCCATAAATCAGCCCCAGCATTTT.

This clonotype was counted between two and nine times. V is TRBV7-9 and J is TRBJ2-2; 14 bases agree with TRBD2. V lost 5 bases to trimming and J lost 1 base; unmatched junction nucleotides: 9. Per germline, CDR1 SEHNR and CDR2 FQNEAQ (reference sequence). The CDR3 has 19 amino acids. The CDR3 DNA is TGTGCCAGCAGCGGAGGAACGGGACTAGCGGGGGTGAACACCGGGGAGCTGTTTTTT. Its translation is CASSGGTGLAGVNTGELFF.

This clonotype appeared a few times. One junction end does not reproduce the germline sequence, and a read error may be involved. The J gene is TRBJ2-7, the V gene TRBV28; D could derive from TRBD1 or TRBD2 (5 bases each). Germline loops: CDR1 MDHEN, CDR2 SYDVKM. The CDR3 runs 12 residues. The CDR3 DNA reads TGTGCCAGCAGTCTTACCGGGACCCACCCTCACTTC. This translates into CASSLTGTHPHF.

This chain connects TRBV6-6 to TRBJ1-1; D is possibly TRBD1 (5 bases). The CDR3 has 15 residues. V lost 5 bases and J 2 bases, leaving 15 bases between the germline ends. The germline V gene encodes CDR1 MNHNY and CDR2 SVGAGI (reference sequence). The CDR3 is CASSISSGRNTEAFF. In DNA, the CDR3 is TGTGCCAGCAGTATAAGCTCGGGGCGCAACACTGAAGCTTTCTTT.

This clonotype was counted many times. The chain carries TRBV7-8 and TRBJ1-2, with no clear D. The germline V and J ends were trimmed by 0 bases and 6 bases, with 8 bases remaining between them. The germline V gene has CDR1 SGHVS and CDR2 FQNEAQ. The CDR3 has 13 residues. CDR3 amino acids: CASSLARWDGYTF. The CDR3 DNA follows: TGTGCCAGCAGCTTAGCGCGGTGGGATGGCTACACCTTC.

In nucleotides, the CDR3 is TGTGCCAGCAGCCCCGACTCCGGGGACTCCCCTGGTGAGCAGTTCTTC. This translates into CASSPDSGDSPGEQFF. The V call is TRBV12-3 or TRBV12-4, the J call TRBJ2-1, with a possible D match to TRBD2 (6 bases). The CDR3 extends over 16 amino acids. V was cut by 6 bases and J by 9 bases, with 24 bases left in between.

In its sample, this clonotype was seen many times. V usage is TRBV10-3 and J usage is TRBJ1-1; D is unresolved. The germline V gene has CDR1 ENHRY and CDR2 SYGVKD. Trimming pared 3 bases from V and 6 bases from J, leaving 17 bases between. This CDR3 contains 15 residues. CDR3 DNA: TGTGCCATCAGTGATTTGCACCAAGAGCGGGCTGAAGCTTTCTTT. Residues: CAISDLHQERAEAFF.

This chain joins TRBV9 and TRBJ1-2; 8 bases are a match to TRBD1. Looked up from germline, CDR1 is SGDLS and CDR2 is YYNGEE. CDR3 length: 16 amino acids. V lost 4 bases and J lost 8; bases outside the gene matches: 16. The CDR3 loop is CASSSGLQGAWKGYTF. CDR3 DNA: TGTGCCAGCAGCTCCGGGTTGCAGGGGGCTTGGAAGGGCTACACCTTC.

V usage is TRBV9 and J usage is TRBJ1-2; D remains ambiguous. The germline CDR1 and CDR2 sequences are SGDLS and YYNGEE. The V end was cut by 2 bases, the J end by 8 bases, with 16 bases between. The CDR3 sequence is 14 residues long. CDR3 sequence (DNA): TGTGCCAGCAGCGTCGGCAGGCAAAGAGGGGGCTACACCTTC. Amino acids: CASSVGRQRGGYTF.

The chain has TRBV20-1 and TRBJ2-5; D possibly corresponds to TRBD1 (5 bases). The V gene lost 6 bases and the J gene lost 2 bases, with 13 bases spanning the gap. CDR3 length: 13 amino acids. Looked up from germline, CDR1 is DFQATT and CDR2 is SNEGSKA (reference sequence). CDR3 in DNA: TGCAGTGCCCCTGGTACAGGACAAGAGACCCAGTACTTC. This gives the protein CSAPGTGQETQYF.